A selection of T cell receptor beta chains follows, all from one sample in a study of T cell responses to AZD1222 COVID-19 vaccine. Measured with immunoSEQ multiplex PCR; TCRdb has only the in-frame clones, and not every one. The sample consists of roughly 150,000 clones, about 90% of them appearing once. The sample consisted of peripheral blood, taken on day 0 of AZD1222 vaccination. The receptors derive from an adult in good health. Both conserved end residues are part of each CDR3.

>TRBV9
CASSRTGTSSGANVLTF
>TRBV6-5
CATATGGVTGELFF
>TRBV7-3
CASSLSLTNEQFF
>TRBV28
CANQGRGRGNQPQHF
>TRBV7-2
CASSLGQGFAYEQYF
>TRBV24-1
CATSDLGTQYF
>TRBV10-1
CASSDSRNEQFF
>TRBV28
CASRAEGAGTDTQYF
>TRBV19
CASSPSPGIAEAFF
>TRBV5-1
CASSPLHGGVDGYTF
>TRBV24-1
CATSDSRTIQETQYF
>TRBV19
CASTTTGGADTQYF
>TRBV3-1/TRBV3-2
CASSQTGPNEKLFF
>TRBV5-4
CASSLAIRNTDTQYF
>TRBV19
CASSILNQETQYF
>TRBV28
CASSSVRWYSNQPQHF
>TRBV7-9
CASSWAGPTDTQYF
>TRBV6-1
CASSEPLPNTEAFF
>TRBV5-1
CASSSGGGYNEQFF
>TRBV18
CASSPRPGTGIGGEKLFF
>TRBV21-1
CASSKSPAAQRFYGYTF
>TRBV6-5
CASSYLGGDYEQYF
>TRBV7-2
CASSLMGLAVNNYEQYF
>TRBV5-8
CASSSAYRVGNSPLHF
>TRBV4-1
CASSQGLGVYEQYF
>TRBV2
CASNRGGTNEKLFF
>TRBV6-5
CASSYSQSGEQYF
>TRBV7-8
CASSSRGQPQHF
>TRBV28
CASRPQVNYGYTF
>TRBV4-1
CASSQVPDRVYEQYF
>TRBV28
CASSSTGRSYNEQFF
>TRBV3-1/TRBV3-2
CASSQVPRGAYGYTF
>TRBV5-5
CASSLERLNTEAFF
>TRBV5-1
CASSFDGDYGYTF
>TRBV25-1
CASSERGQNYEQYF
>TRBV28
CASSLTTGNQPQHF
>TRBV28
CASRRQGFRGTYEQYF
>TRBV19
CASSQGRLNTEAFF
>TRBV20-1
CSASDRNSGNTIYF
>TRBV7-2
CASSLGEHQPQHF
>TRBV29-1
CSAERTATDTQYF
>TRBV5-3
CARSLNPVALGGNYGYTF
>TRBV7-2
CASSFRRNTEAFF
>TRBV24-1
CATSDFRDSQLRELFF
>TRBV5-5
CASSPGTGDYEQYF